This T cell receptor beta chain is from a study of cytotoxic CD8 clonotypes in ibrutinib-treated CLL. Regarding the study as a whole: Before falling back toward baseline at progression, clonality had risen at the time of ibrutinib response. Public clonotypes were rare and shrank or held steady on treatment.

The CDR3 spans 17 residues. Germline V gene lookup returns CDR1 SGHNT and CDR2 YENEEA. Unmatched junction bases numbered 5, after V lost 1 base and J lost 4 bases. As regards this clone: Its antigen is not identified.

Using immunoSEQ multiplex PCR, the repertoire was profiled, and TCRdb retains in-frame clones only, with some absent. The sample records more than 60,000 clones, around four fifths being singletons. The V and J genes are TRBV11-3 and TRBJ2-1; TRBD2 matches at 12 bases. The source material was PBMCs, sampled after 24 months of ibrutinib treatment. The clonotype was recovered from a human donor with chronic lymphocytic leukemia. This CDR3 is CASSLGTGLAGYNEQFF. Here the CDR3 DNA reads TGTGCCAGCAGCTTAGGAACCGGACTAGCGGGGTACAATGAGCAGTTCTTC.